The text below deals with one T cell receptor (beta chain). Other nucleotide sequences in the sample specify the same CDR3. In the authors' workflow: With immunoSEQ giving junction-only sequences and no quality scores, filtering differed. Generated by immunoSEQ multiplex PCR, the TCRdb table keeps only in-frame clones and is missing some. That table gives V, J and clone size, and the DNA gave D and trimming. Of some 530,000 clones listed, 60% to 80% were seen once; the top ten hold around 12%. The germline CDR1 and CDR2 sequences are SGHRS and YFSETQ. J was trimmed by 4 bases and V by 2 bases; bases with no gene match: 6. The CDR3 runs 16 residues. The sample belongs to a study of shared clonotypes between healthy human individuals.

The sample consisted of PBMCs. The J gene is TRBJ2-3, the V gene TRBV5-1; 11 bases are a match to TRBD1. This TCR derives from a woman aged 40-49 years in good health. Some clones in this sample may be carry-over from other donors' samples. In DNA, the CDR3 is TGCGCCAGCAGCTTCTCCGGGACAGGGGGTGCAGATACGCAGTATTTT. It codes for CASSFSGTGGADTQYF. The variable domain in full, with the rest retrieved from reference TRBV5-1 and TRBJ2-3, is KAGVTQTPRYLIKTRGQQVTLSCSPISGHRSVSWYQQTPGQGLQFLFEYFSETQRNKGNFPGRFSGRQFSNSRSEMNVSTLELGDSALYLCASSFSGTGGADTQYFGPGTRLTVL.